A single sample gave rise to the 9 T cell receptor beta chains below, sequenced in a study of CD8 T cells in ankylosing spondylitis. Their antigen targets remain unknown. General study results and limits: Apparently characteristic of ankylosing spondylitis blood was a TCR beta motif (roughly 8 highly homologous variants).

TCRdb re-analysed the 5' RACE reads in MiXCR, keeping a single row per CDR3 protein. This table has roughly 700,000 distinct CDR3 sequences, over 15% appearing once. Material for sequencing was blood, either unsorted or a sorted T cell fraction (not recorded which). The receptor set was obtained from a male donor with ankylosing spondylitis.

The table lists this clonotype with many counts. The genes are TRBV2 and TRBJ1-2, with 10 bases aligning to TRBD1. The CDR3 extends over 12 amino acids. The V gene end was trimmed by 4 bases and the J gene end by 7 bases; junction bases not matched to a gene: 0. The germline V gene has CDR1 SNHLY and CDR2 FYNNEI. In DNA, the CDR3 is TGTGCCAGCAGTGGACAGGGGGCTGGCTACACCTTC. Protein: CASSGQGAGYTF.

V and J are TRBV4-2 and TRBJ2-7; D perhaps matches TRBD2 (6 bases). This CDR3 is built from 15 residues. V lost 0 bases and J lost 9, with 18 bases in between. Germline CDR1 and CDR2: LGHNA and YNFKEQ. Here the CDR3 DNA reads TGTGCCAGCAGCCAAGATGGTGCGCGGGATAATGGGCAGTACTTC. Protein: CASSQDGARDNGQYF.

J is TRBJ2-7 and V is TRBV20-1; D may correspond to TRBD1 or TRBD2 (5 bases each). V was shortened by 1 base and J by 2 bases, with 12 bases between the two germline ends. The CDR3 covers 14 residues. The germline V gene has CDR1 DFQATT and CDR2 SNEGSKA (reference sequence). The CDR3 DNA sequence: TGCAGTGCTAGAGTGGGGGAATCCACCTACGAGCAGTACTTC. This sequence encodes CSARVGESTYEQYF.

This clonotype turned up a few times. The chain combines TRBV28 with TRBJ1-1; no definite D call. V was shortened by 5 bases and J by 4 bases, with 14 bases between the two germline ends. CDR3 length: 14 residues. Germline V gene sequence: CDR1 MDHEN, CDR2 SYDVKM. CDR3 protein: CASSPLEGGTEAFF. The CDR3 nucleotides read TGTGCCAGCAGTCCTCTCGAGGGCGGCACTGAAGCTTTCTTT.

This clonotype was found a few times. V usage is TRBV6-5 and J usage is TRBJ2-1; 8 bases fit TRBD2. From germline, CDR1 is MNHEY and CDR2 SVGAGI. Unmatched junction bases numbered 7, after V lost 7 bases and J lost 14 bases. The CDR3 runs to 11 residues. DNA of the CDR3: TGTGCCAGCAATCGGGGGGGAAACGAGTTCTTC. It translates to CASNRGGNEFF.

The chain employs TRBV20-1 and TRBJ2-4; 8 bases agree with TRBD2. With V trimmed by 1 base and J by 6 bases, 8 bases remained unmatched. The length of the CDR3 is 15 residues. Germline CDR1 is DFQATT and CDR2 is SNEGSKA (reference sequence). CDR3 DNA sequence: TGCAGTGCTAGAGGAAACGGGGGGGCTGGAAACATTCAGTACTTC. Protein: CSARGNGGAGNIQYF.

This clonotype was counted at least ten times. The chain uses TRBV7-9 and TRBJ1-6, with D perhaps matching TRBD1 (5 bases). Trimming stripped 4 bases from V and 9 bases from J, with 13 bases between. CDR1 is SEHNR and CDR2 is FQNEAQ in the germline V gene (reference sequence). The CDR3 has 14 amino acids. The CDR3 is CASSSGALFSPLHF. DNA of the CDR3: TGTGCCAGCAGCTCCGGGGCCCTCTTTTCACCCCTCCACTTT.

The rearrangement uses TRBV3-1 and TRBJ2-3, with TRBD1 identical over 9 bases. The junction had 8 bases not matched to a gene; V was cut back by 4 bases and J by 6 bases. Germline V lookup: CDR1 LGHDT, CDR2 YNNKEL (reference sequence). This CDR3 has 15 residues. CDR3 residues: CASSPRDRASDTQYF. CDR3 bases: TGTGCCAGCAGCCCCCGGGACAGGGCTTCGGATACGCAGTATTTT.

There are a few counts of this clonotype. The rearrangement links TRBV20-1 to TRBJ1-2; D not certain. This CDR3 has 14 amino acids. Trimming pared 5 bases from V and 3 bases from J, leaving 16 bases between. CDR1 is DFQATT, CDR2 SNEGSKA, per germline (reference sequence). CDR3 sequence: CSAPWRRPHYGYTF. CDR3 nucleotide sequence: TGCAGTGCTCCTTGGCGGCGCCCCCACTATGGCTACACCTTC.